The 3 T cell receptor beta chains reported below all come from one sample, sequenced in a study of regulatory T cells in long-lasting Graves disease (dated by TCRdb to about 2021). Sample time point, as interpreted from the label and publication: newly diagnosed GD, antithyroid drugs for less than 3 months. For both TCR sequencing and RNA sequencing, RNA was extracted from PBMCs in TRIzol. The library was generated by multiplex PCR. The sequencer listed for this sample is Illumina HiSeq 4000. To build TCR beta libraries, CDR3 regions were amplified by Arm-PCR using iRepertoire HTBI primers. Using fastp trimming at Q25 and MiXCR clonotype assembly, TCRdb reanalyzed the public sequencing data and kept in-frame beta chains. Each record represents a unique CDR3 protein, reported with the most common genes and DNA among its rows. This sample has 400,000 to 650,000 distinct CDR3 sequences in its table, and roughly a sixth of those were observed once. The top ten constitute approximately 25% of the sample.

This sample also belongs to another study, concerning T cells in Graves' hyperthyroidism and ophthalmopathy.

Material: peripheral blood mononuclear cells (PBMCs), obtained at new diagnosis, from a patient treated with antithyroid drugs. Receptors originate from a middle-aged woman with Graves disease. Donor details come from another sample of the same person, matched by shared clones.

In this sample, this clonotype turned up a few times. V gene TRBV6-1 combines with J gene TRBJ2-5; either TRBD1 or TRBD2 may fit D (5 bases each). Germline CDR1 MNHNS, CDR2 SASEGT. This CDR3 comprises 15 residues. The germline V and J ends were trimmed by 8 bases and 2 bases, with 18 bases remaining between them. The chain's CDR3 is CASSRGAAPQETQYF. For the CDR3, the DNA is TGTGCCAGCTCGAGGGGCGCCGCGCCTCAAGAGACCCAGTACTTC.

This clonotype was seen ten or more times. The chain joins TRBV12-3 or TRBV12-4 to TRBJ1-2, with D unclear. V was shortened by 2 bases and J by 0 bases, with 13 bases between the two germline ends. The CDR3 has 16 residues. CDR3 bases: TGTGCCAGCAGTTTACACAAATGGGAAGCTAACTATGGCTACACCTTC. Its translation: CASSLHKWEANYGYTF.

The V and J genes are TRBV6-1 and TRBJ1-6; no reliable D call. This CDR3 is built from 17 residues. The germline CDR1 and CDR2 sequences are MNHNS and SASEGT. V lost 1 base, J lost 3 bases, and 13 bases lay in between. CDR3 protein: CASSEEPTIRYNSPLHF. DNA of the CDR3: TGTGCCAGCAGTGAAGAACCCACCATCCGCTATAATTCACCCCTCCACTTT.